The next 14 T cell receptor beta chains were all read from a single sample in a study of blood T cell repertoires in COVID-19. Measured with immunoSEQ multiplex PCR; TCRdb has only the in-frame clones, and not every one. Of under 50,000 clones listed, 82% were seen once; the top ten hold approximately 7%. Sequencing input: peripheral blood. All receptors derive from a man aged 35-49 years with acute or convalescent COVID-19.

This chain connects TRBV21-1 to TRBJ1-2; the DNA was not used to check the table's D call, TRBD1. TRBV21-1 is a documented pseudogene. The CDR3 has 17 residues. The CDR3 sequence is CASSKAHRGPPNYGYTF. The CDR3 nucleotides read TGTGCCAGCAGCAAAGCCCACAGGGGGCCCCCTAACTATGGCTACACCTTC.

The rearrangement links TRBV27 to TRBJ1-3; D is unresolved. This CDR3 region has 11 residues. The germline V gene encodes CDR1 MNHEY and CDR2 SMNVEV (reference sequence). Between the trimmed V and J ends, which lost 10 bases and 4 bases, there was a span of 8 bases. As DNA, the CDR3 is TGTGCCACAGCGGGCGGAAACACCATATATTTT. It codes for CATAGGNTIYF.

This clone was observed a single time. This sequence joins TRBV23-1 and TRBJ1-5, with D hard to call. TRBV23-1 is identified as an open reading frame with a role that is uncertain. With 7 bases removed from V and 0 bases from J, the gap between germline ends came to 7 bases. This CDR3 is 13 amino acids long. The CDR3: CASMRYSNQPQHF. CDR3 sequence (DNA): TGCGCCAGCATGCGGTATAGCAATCAGCCCCAGCATTTT.

The V gene is TRBV6-2 or TRBV6-3, the J gene TRBJ2-3, with TRBD2 as a possible D gene (5 bases). Germline V CDR1 and CDR2: MNHEY, SVGEGT. The CDR3 has 16 residues. V lost 6 bases, J lost 2 bases, and 18 bases lay in between. Here the CDR3 reads CASSKLGVRDTDTQYF. The CDR3 DNA follows: TGTGCCAGCAGCAAACTAGGTGTTCGGGACACAGATACGCAGTATTTT.

The chain links TRBV5-1 to TRBJ2-1; a possible D gene is TRBD2 (7 bases). Germline CDR1 SGHRS, CDR2 YFSETQ. Trimming left V 2 bases short and J 2 bases short, with 8 bases between. The CDR3 covers 14 residues. CDR3 in amino acids: CASSLGGAYNEQFF. The CDR3, as DNA: TGCGCCAGCAGCTTAGGGGGGGCCTACAATGAGCAGTTCTTC.

The chain couples TRBV10-3 to TRBJ2-5; 9 bases are a match to TRBD1. The junction had 8 bases not matched to a gene; V was cut back by 11 bases and J by 4 bases. This CDR3 comprises 13 residues. Germline lookup yields CDR1 ENHRY and CDR2 SYGVKD. CDR3 nucleotides: TGTGCCGCCGCCTTACAGGGGGCAGAGACCCAGTACTTC. The encoded protein is CAAALQGAETQYF.

The chain links TRBV10-3 to TRBJ2-5; 7 nucleotides match TRBD1. The junction had 9 bases not matched to a gene; V was cut back by 10 bases and J by 4 bases. The CDR3 has 13 amino acids. The germline gives CDR1 ENHRY, CDR2 SYGVKD. This CDR3 reads CATRIEGAETQYF. CDR3 sequence (DNA): TGTGCCACCCGCATCGAGGGGGCAGAGACCCAGTACTTC.

The rearrangement joins TRBV6-4 to TRBJ1-1; no definite D call. The CDR3 covers 18 residues. The V end lost 0 bases, the J end lost 3 bases, and 20 bases lay between the germline ends. Germline V gene sequence: CDR1 MRHNA, CDR2 SNTAGT. The DNA for the CDR3 is TGTGCCAGCAGTGACTCGAAGTCCGGACGGAGGCACCACACTGAAGCTTTCTTT. Translating gives CASSDSKSGRRHHTEAFF.

This clone was observed a few times. J is TRBJ1-2 and V is TRBV5-1, with TRBD1 as a possible D gene (6 bases). Per the germline V gene, CDR1 is SGHRS and CDR2 is YFSETQ. The CDR3 spans 16 residues. Between the trimmed V and J ends, which lost 0 bases and 3 bases, there was a span of 15 bases. The chain's CDR3 is CASSLDIGGRDYGYTF. The CDR3, as DNA: TGCGCCAGCAGCTTGGATATCGGGGGGCGAGACTATGGCTACACCTTC.

The chain carries TRBV10-2 and TRBJ1-6; possible D gene TRBD1, 5 bases. CDR1 WSHSY and CDR2 SAAADI come from the germline V gene. Trimming cost V 9 bases and J 6 bases, with 12 bases left between them. The CDR3 loop spans 13 amino acids. The CDR3 loop is CASHRTPNSPLHF. CDR3 nucleotide sequence: TGCGCCAGTCACCGGACACCTAATTCACCCCTCCACTTT.

The J gene is TRBJ1-5, the V gene TRBV24-1; TRBD1 matches at 9 bases. V lost 5 bases, J lost 2 bases, and 18 bases stayed unmatched. The CDR3 extends over 20 amino acids. Germline CDR1 reads KGHDR; CDR2 reads SFDVKD. CDR3 loop: CATSVKDRDRALVGNQPQHF. DNA of the CDR3: TGTGCCACCAGTGTTAAAGACCGGGACAGGGCCCTAGTGGGCAATCAGCCCCAGCATTTT.

The V and J genes are TRBV21-1 and TRBJ2-7; TRBD1, the table's D call, lacks a check against the DNA. TRBV21-1 counts as a pseudogene. The CDR3 extends over 13 amino acids. The CDR3 DNA reads TGTGTCGAACGAGACAGGTGTTCCTACGAGCAGTACTTC. Amino acids: CVERDRCSYEQYF.

V is TRBV14 and J is TRBJ2-7; 8 bases align to TRBD1. The junction had 10 bases not matched to a gene; V was cut back by 6 bases and J by 3 bases. Looked up from germline, CDR1 is SGHDN and CDR2 is FVKESK. The length of the CDR3 is 15 residues. The chain's CDR3 is CASRRSTGASYEQYF. As DNA, the CDR3 is TGTGCCAGCAGACGTTCGACAGGGGCAAGCTACGAGCAGTACTTC.

The V and J genes are TRBV2 and TRBJ1-6; a possible D gene is TRBD1 (6 bases). V was trimmed by 3 bases and J by 14 bases, leaving 17 bases between them. Germline V gene lookup returns CDR1 SNHLY and CDR2 FYNNEI. This CDR3 contains 14 residues. CDR3 residues: CASSDAGVKEALHF. The DNA for the CDR3 is TGTGCCAGCAGTGATGCAGGGGTCAAAGAAGCCCTCCACTTT. Together with reference TRBV2 and TRBJ1-6, the CDR3 gives the full variable domain: EPEVTQTPSHQVTQMGQEVILRCVPISNHLYFYWYRQILGQKVEFLVSFYNNEISEKSEIFDDQFSVERPDGSNFTLKIRSTKLEDSAMYFCASSDAGVKEALHFGNGTRLTVT.